The next 9 T cell receptor beta chains were all read from a single sample in a study of CD8+CD57+ T cells in acquired aplastic anemia. Investigators profiled TCR beta VDJ and CDR3 from genomic DNA template. TCRdb fed the reads into MiXCR, producing one record per CDR3 protein. Here the sample spans 170,000 or so distinct CDR3 sequences, around 52% being singletons. Those patients picked for sequencing had displayed CD8+CD57+ cell expansion on flow cytometry. Material: sorted CD4+, CD8+, or CD8+CD57+ T cells (not recorded which) from PBMCs. The receptors shown here come from a human donor with aplastic anemia.

This clonotype was observed at least ten times. The chain joins TRBV7-2 to TRBJ2-7; TRBD1 matches 10 bases. Germline loops: CDR1 SGHTA, CDR2 FQGNSA. Trimming cost V 7 bases and J 4 bases; bases outside gene matches: 16. The CDR3 is 17 residues long. The CDR3, as DNA: TGTGCCAGCACCAGCTTAGGGGGGGACAGGGGAAAGTACGAGCAGTACTTC. It yields the protein CASTSLGGDRGKYEQYF.

This clonotype was recorded at least ten times. This sequence joins TRBV29-1 and TRBJ2-3, with 10 bases matching TRBD2. This CDR3 has 14 residues. CDR1 and CDR2 (germline): SQVTM, ANQGSEA. Trimming at V came to 4 bases and at J to 0 bases, leaving 1 base not matched to a gene. The CDR3 reads CSVALAGSTDTQYF. DNA of the CDR3: TGCAGCGTTGCACTAGCGGGGAGCACAGATACGCAGTATTTT.

The J gene is TRBJ1-5, the V gene TRBV2; the match to TRBD1 covers 8 bases. CDR3 length: 12 residues. Germline CDR1 SNHLY, CDR2 FYNNEI. This chain's CDR3 is CAGQGAGQPQHF. CDR3 coding DNA: TGTGCGGGGCAGGGGGCAGGTCAGCCCCAGCATTTT.

This clonotype was seen many times. The V and J genes are TRBV5-6 and TRBJ2-7; D is tentatively TRBD1 or TRBD2 (5 bases each). Per the germline V gene, CDR1 is SGHDT and CDR2 is YYEEEE. Trimming shortened V by 2 bases and J by 6 bases, and 15 bases separated the two germline ends. The CDR3 sequence is 14 residues long. CDR3 loop: CASSFGTPFGEQYF. The CDR3 bases are TGTGCCAGCAGCTTCGGGACGCCCTTTGGCGAGCAGTACTTC.

Only a few counts were recorded for this clonotype. A much larger clone differs by one base, so this may be a read error. The genes are TRBV7-8 and TRBJ2-7; D is possibly TRBD1 (6 bases). This CDR3 spans 15 amino acids. Germline lookup yields CDR1 SGHVS and CDR2 FQNEAQ. Trimming left V 8 bases short and J 0 bases short, with 17 bases between. The DNA for the CDR3 is TGTGCCAGCCGCCTGGGTTTGGGACACTCCTACGAGCAGTACTTC. This translates into CASRLGLGHSYEQYF.

With respect to this clonotype: A much larger clone sits a single nucleotide away, making a read error possible. The V call is TRBV6-6, the J call TRBJ1-1, with 7 bases fitting TRBD1. Germline V gene lookup returns CDR1 MNHNY and CDR2 SVGAGI (reference sequence). This CDR3 has 13 amino acids. Germline trimming cut 0 bases from V and 7 bases from J; bases unmatched to any gene: 2. The CDR3 region is CASSYSGQVEAFF. The CDR3 DNA sequence: TGTGCCAGCAGTTACTCAGGACAGGTTGAAGCTTTCTTT.

The rearrangement links TRBV2 to TRBJ2-1, with unresolved D. The CDR3 runs 15 residues. The germline CDR1 and CDR2 sequences are SNHLY and FYNNEI. Trimming pared 2 bases from V and 0 bases from J, leaving 8 bases between. The CDR3 loop reads CASSELTSSYNEQFF. CDR3 DNA: TGTGCCAGCAGTGAATTAACGAGCTCCTACAATGAGCAGTTCTTC.

The rearrangement joins TRBV5-6 to TRBJ1-6; no reliable D call. Per germline, CDR1 SGHDT and CDR2 YYEEEE. The CDR3 extends over 17 amino acids. Between the trimmed V and J ends, which lost 1 base and 0 bases, there was a span of 11 bases. CDR3 bases: TGTGCCAGCAGCTTGTACACAAGTTTCTCCTATAATTCACCCCTCCACTTT. As protein: CASSLYTSFSYNSPLHF.

The V and J genes are TRBV27 and TRBJ2-1, with D possibly being TRBD2 (8 bases). Germline V gene sequence: CDR1 MNHEY, CDR2 SMNVEV (reference sequence). Trimming pared 6 bases from V and 4 bases from J, leaving 13 bases between. This CDR3 has 14 amino acids. In nucleotides, the CDR3 is TGTGCCAGCAGCAGGGGGACTAGGTACAATGAGCAGTTCTTC. Its protein product is CASSRGTRYNEQFF.